A selection of T cell receptor beta chains follows, all from one sample in a study of T cell responses to AZD1222 COVID-19 vaccine. Data came from immunoSEQ multiplex PCR; TCRdb stores just in-frame clones and leaves some out. This sample has about 150,000 clones, with 88% found just once. The sequencing here drew on peripheral blood, taken on day 0 of AZD1222 vaccination. The receptors were gathered from an adult in good health. The CDR3 runs from the conserved cysteine through the conserved F or W. The D gene is left open where the match is weak. Clone size appears in some rows only: once, few, many, or a class for an expanded clone.

size,D,J,V,CDR3,DNA
-,TRBD1,TRBJ1-6,TRBV4-3,CASSQGAGQGALGSPLHF,TGCGCCAGCAGCCAAGGGGCGGGACAGGGGGCGTTGGGTTCACCCCTCCACTTT
-,-,TRBJ2-1,TRBV5-6,CASSLPGEQFF,TGTGCCAGCAGCTTGCCTGGTGAGCAGTTCTTC
-,-,TRBJ2-1,TRBV4-3,CANHAERSCRINEQFF,TGCGCCAACCACGCAGAACGGAGTTGCCGTATTAATGAGCAGTTCTTC
few,-,TRBJ2-5,TRBV2,CASSVHVSAQETQYF,TGTGCCAGCAGTGTCCACGTGTCAGCTCAAGAGACCCAGTACTTC
-,-,TRBJ1-2,TRBV9,CASTGPNYGYTF,TGTGCCAGCACCGGGCCCAACTATGGCTACACCTTC
-,-,TRBJ2-2,TRBV5-1,CASSLGGDANTGELFF,TGCGCCAGCAGCTTAGGCGGGGACGCGAACACCGGGGAGCTGTTTTTT
-,TRBD1,TRBJ1-2,TRBV6-2/TRBV6-3,CASSSDRGRVYGYTF,TGTGCCAGCAGTTCCGACAGGGGGCGCGTCTATGGCTACACCTTC
-,-,TRBJ1-3,TRBV11-3,CASSSPVGANTSGNTIYF,TGTGCCAGCAGCTCCCCCGTTGGGGCCAATACTTCTGGAAACACCATATATTTT
-,TRBD2,TRBJ2-6,TRBV19,CASSTRGVGTGANVLTF,TGTGCCAGTAGCACCCGGGGGGTGGGAACTGGGGCCAACGTCCTGACTTTC
few,TRBD2,TRBJ2-5,TRBV11-3,CASSLTGGQETQYF,TGTGCCAGCAGCTTAACGGGGGGGCAAGAGACCCAGTACTTC